The rows below give T cell receptor beta chains drawn from one sample of a study of T-cell reconstitution after alpha-beta-depleted transplantation in children. TCRdb independently ran MiXCR on the PCR reads; one entry per CDR3 protein. The data contain a few hundred thousand distinct CDR3 sequences, 43% of them singletons. Sequenced material: PBMCs, taken before TCRalphabeta/CD19-depleted stem cell transplant. These receptors all come from a girl aged 2 to 10 with aplastic anemia, due to receive a stem cell transplant. The CDR3 runs from the conserved cysteine through the conserved F or W. The D gene is left open where the match is weak. Clone size is not always given. Where it is, it says once, few, many or a class for expanded clones.

V gene	clone size	D gene	J gene	CDR3 DNA	CDR3 protein
TRBV5-1	-	TRBD1	TRBJ1-1	TGCGCCAGCAGCGGGGGGCCGGGACAGGGCCCTGAAGCTTTCTTT	CASSGGPGQGPEAFF
TRBV7-6	few	-	TRBJ2-2	TGTGCCAGCAGCTCCTGGGGGACGCCAAACACCGGGGAGCTGTTTTTT	CASSSWGTPNTGELFF
TRBV30	few	-	TRBJ1-6	TGTGCCTGGAGTGGTTCAGGGGAATCACCCCTCCACTTT	CAWSGSGESPLHF
TRBV20-1	-	TRBD2	TRBJ2-3	TGCAGTGCCTGGGCCGGGACTAGCAGCACAGATACGCAGTATTTT	CSAWAGTSSTDTQYF
TRBV5-1	few	TRBD2	TRBJ2-1	TGCGCCAGCAGCTTGGGGGGTAGCGGGGGTTACAATGAGCAGTTCTTC	CASSLGGSGGYNEQFF
TRBV4-2	-	-	TRBJ1-5	TGTGCCAGCAGCCAAGAAAACGCCAGAGGGAATCAGCCCCAGCATTTT	CASSQENARGNQPQHF
TRBV29-1	-	-	TRBJ2-4	TGCAGCGGGGGGGCCTCCACAAACATTCAGTACTTC	CSGGASTNIQYF
TRBV7-2	few	-	TRBJ2-5	TGTGCCAGCAGCTTAGCCCTTTTTGAGGAGACCCAGTACTTC	CASSLALFEETQYF
TRBV2	once	-	TRBJ2-3	TGTGCCAGCAGAGCCGGGCCCCTAGGCACAGATACGCAGTATTTT	CASRAGPLGTDTQYF
TRBV19	few	-	TRBJ1-5	TGTGCCAGTAGTAGAGACAGGACTAATCAGCCCCAGCATTTT	CASSRDRTNQPQHF
TRBV20-1	many	-	TRBJ1-2	TGCAGTGCCCCGGGAGGCGACCGTCTCAACCAAGATGGCTACACCTTC	CSAPGGDRLNQDGYTF
TRBV20-1	-	-	TRBJ1-5	TGCAGTGCCAGTCCGGATAGCAATCAGCCCCAGCATTTT	CSASPDSNQPQHF
TRBV7-9	-	-	TRBJ1-1	TGTGCCAGCAGCTTAGTTCGAGGGATCCCTGAAGCTTTCTTT	CASSLVRGIPEAFF
TRBV20-1	-	-	TRBJ2-4	TGCAGTGCCCCTAGCCTTAGAGCCAAAAACATTCAGTACTTC	CSAPSLRAKNIQYF
TRBV5-1	-	-	TRBJ2-7	TGCGCCAGCAGGGATTACATTACTGACTCCTACGAGCAGTACTTC	CASRDYITDSYEQYF
TRBV12-3/TRBV12-4	-	TRBD1	TRBJ2-3	TGTGCCAGCAGCCTACAGGGGGCGGTCACAGATACGCAGTATTTT	CASSLQGAVTDTQYF
TRBV27	many	TRBD1	TRBJ2-7	TGTGCCAGCAGCGCTAAGGGGTACTCCGGGACAGGAGCCTACGAGCAGTACTTC	CASSAKGYSGTGAYEQYF
TRBV28	-	-	TRBJ2-1	TGTGCCAGCTCTCCTAGCGTTTACTACAATGAGCAGTTCTTC	CASSPSVYYNEQFF
TRBV7-6	-	-	TRBJ2-5	TGTGCCAGCAGCCGGGACACAAACCAAGAGACCCAGTACTTC	CASSRDTNQETQYF
TRBV12-3/TRBV12-4	-	-	TRBJ1-1	TGTGCCAGCAGGGATACGAACACTGAAGCTTTCTTT	CASRDTNTEAFF
TRBV12-3/TRBV12-4	few	-	TRBJ2-3	TGTGCCAGCGGCTTCTATCAAGATACGCAGTATTTT	CASGFYQDTQYF
TRBV4-3	many	TRBD1	TRBJ2-2	TGCGCCAGCAGCCAAGGGACAGGGCCTGGCACCGGGGAGCTGTTTTTT	CASSQGTGPGTGELFF
TRBV5-1	-	-	TRBJ2-1	TGCGCCAGCATTAACCGGGAGCACCACAATGAGCAGTTCTTC	CASINREHHNEQFF
TRBV5-1	few	-	TRBJ1-2	TGCGCCAGCAGCCTAACGACGGCGGGAGCAGGGTATGGCTACACCTTC	CASSLTTAGAGYGYTF